These 10 T cell receptor beta chains were all obtained from the same sample, sequenced in a study of cytomegalovirus exposure and HLA in healthy donors. The PCR ran on 60 Vbeta and 13 Jbeta primers. Here immunoSEQ multiplex PCR was the method, and the copy in TCRdb shows in-frame clones only, minus some. The table includes tens of thousands of clones, approximately 65% detected once. The sequenced sample was PBMCs. The receptors were sampled from a woman in her twenties or thirties in good health and CMV-seropositive.

J is TRBJ2-7 and V is TRBV7-9; possible D gene TRBD2, 6 bases. Germline V CDR1 and CDR2: SEHNR, FQNEAQ (reference sequence). The V gene lost 1 base and the J gene lost 5 bases, with 12 bases spanning the gap. The CDR3 extends over 14 amino acids. DNA for the CDR3: TGTGCCAGCAGCTTAGGCGCGCGGGGTGACGAGCAGTACTTC. Protein: CASSLGARGDEQYF.

This sequence joins TRBV9 and TRBJ2-5; 8 positions match TRBD2. Per the germline V gene, CDR1 is SGDLS and CDR2 is YYNGEE. Trimming removed 3 bases from V and 2 bases from J; junction bases left unmatched: 9. The length of the CDR3 is 16 residues. This CDR3 reads CASSASLGTRQETQYF. The CDR3 nucleotides read TGTGCCAGCAGCGCAAGTCTGGGGACTAGGCAAGAGACCCAGTACTTC.

The chain has TRBV7-8 and TRBJ1-5; D might be TRBD1 (5 bases). CDR1 is SGHVS, CDR2 FQNEAQ, per germline. CDR3 length: 16 amino acids. Trimming pared 5 bases from V and 3 bases from J, leaving 17 bases between. The CDR3 here is CASSLEAGGSNQPQHF. The CDR3 DNA reads as TGTGCCAGCAGCCTGGAGGCGGGGGGGTCCAATCAGCCCCAGCATTTT.

The gene calls are TRBV7-7 and TRBJ2-5; TRBD1 is a possible D gene (5 bases). CDR1 SSHAT and CDR2 FNYEAQ come from the germline V gene (reference sequence). V was cut by 4 bases and J by 4 bases, with 13 bases left in between. CDR3 length: 14 amino acids. The CDR3 sequence is CASSSAGRVETQYF. The CDR3 nucleotides read TGTGCCAGCAGCTCCGCAGGGCGCGTAGAGACCCAGTACTTC.

This clone appeared a single time. The chain employs TRBV7-2 and TRBJ2-5; D unclear. The J call is doubtful: the DNA matches TRBJ2-7 better. Germline CDR1 SGHTA, CDR2 FQGNSA. The CDR3 sequence is 11 residues long. The CDR3 bases are TGTGCCAGCAGCCCTTCCCACGAGCAGTACTTC. Amino acids: CASSPSHEQYF.

This clone was picked up a small number of times. This chain links TRBV12-5 with TRBJ1-2; no firm D call. Trimming left V 1 base short and J 8 bases short, with 8 bases between. Germline V lookup: CDR1 LGHNT, CDR2 FRNRAP. The CDR3 consists of 12 residues. CDR3: CASGLALGGYTF. DNA of the CDR3: TGTGCTAGTGGTTTGGCACTCGGGGGCTACACCTTC.

This clone appeared a few times. The gene calls are TRBV19 and TRBJ2-1; TRBD2 aligns across 8 bases. With V trimmed by 7 bases and J by 0 bases, 8 bases remained unmatched. From germline, CDR1 is LNHDA and CDR2 SQIVND (reference sequence). This CDR3 comprises 16 residues. CDR3 in amino acids: CASMRGAGGSYNEQFF. In DNA form, the CDR3 reads TGTGCCAGTATGAGAGGGGCGGGGGGCTCCTACAATGAGCAGTTCTTC.

The chain employs TRBV28 and TRBJ2-1; 9 nucleotides align to TRBD2. The germline CDR1 and CDR2 sequences are MDHEN and SYDVKM. This CDR3 contains 15 residues. V was clipped by 8 bases and J by 4 bases; unmatched bases: 9. The CDR3 region is CASSREAGGYNEQFF. CDR3 DNA sequence: TGTGCCAGCTCCCGAGAGGCGGGGGGGTACAATGAGCAGTTCTTC.

The J gene is TRBJ2-7, the V gene TRBV7-2, with D possibly being TRBD2 (5 bases). Deletions cut 2 bases from V and 1 base from J, with 9 bases between. The CDR3 length is 14 residues. Per the germline V gene, CDR1 is SGHTA and CDR2 is FQGNSA. This CDR3 is CASSLIASSYEQYF. The CDR3 nucleotides are TGTGCCAGCAGCTTAATAGCGAGTTCCTACGAGCAGTACTTC.

The CDR3 DNA is TGTGCCAGCAGCTTAAATAACGTGGCCGTCGAGCAGTACTTC. It encodes CASSLNNVAVEQYF. The chain combines TRBV7-2 with TRBJ2-7, with D unclear. This CDR3 spans 14 amino acids. The germline V gene encodes CDR1 SGHTA and CDR2 FQGNSA. Trimming removed 2 bases at V and 6 bases at J, with 14 bases between.